Listed here are 19 T cell receptor beta chains from one sample, sequenced in a study of cytomegalovirus exposure and HLA in healthy donors. The PCR was carried out with 60 Vbeta primers and 13 Jbeta primers. Only in-frame clones appear in the TCRdb table, and some are missing; sequencing was by immunoSEQ multiplex PCR. Among roughly 100,000 clones listed, 76% were seen once. Material: PBMCs. The receptors come from a woman aged 18-29 years in good health and CMV-seropositive.

Concerning this clone itself: At one of its ends the junction is not consistent with the germline gene, which may arise from a read error. J is TRBJ2-5 and V is TRBV5-1; D is ambiguous. Germline values: CDR1 SGHRS, CDR2 YFSETQ. This CDR3 comprises 14 residues. The CDR3 loop reads CASSLVLTEESQYF. The CDR3 coding sequence is TGCGCCAGCAGCTTGGTTTTAACTGAGGAGAGCCAGTACTTC.

This chain uses TRBV28 with TRBJ2-7; 12 bases are shared with TRBD1. With 4 bases clipped from V and 3 bases from J, the junction kept 7 bases outside the gene matches. Per the germline V gene, CDR1 is MDHEN and CDR2 is SYDVKM. CDR3 length: 16 residues. Here the CDR3 DNA reads TGTGCCAGCAGTTACCGGGACAGGGGGCGCGTCTACGAGCAGTACTTC. Its translation is CASSYRDRGRVYEQYF.

The chain combines TRBV19 with TRBJ2-1; 8 positions agree with TRBD2. The trim removed 6 bases at V and 9 bases at J, leaving 16 bases unmatched. Germline CDR1 and CDR2: LNHDA and SQIVND (reference sequence). CDR3 size: 16 residues. The CDR3 DNA is TGTGCCAGTAGCCGCCCTCCGGGACTAGGAGGGGCTGAGCAGTTCTTC. This sequence encodes CASSRPPGLGGAEQFF. Filled out from reference TRBV19 and TRBJ2-1, the complete variable domain reads DGGITQSPKYLFRKEGQNVTLSCEQNLNHDAMYWYRQDPGQGLRLIYYSQIVNDFQKGDIAEGYSVSREKKESFPLTVTSAQKNPTAFYLCASSRPPGLGGAEQFFGPGTRLTVL.

This chain connects TRBV15 to TRBJ2-7; 8 bases map to TRBD1. This CDR3 contains 14 residues. V lost 6 bases and J lost 4; bases outside the gene matches: 8. Per the germline V gene, CDR1 is LNHNV and CDR2 is YYDKDF (reference sequence). CDR3 in amino acids: CATSTGGYIYEQYF. DNA for the CDR3: TGTGCCACCAGTACAGGGGGTTACATTTACGAGCAGTACTTC.

The chain combines TRBV6-5 with TRBJ1-2; tentatively, D is TRBD1 (5 bases). CDR3 length equals 13 residues. Looked up from germline, CDR1 is MNHEY and CDR2 is SVGAGI. V shed 6 bases and J shed 2 bases, with 10 bases lying between them. The CDR3 coding sequence is TGTGCCAGCAGCCCCGGGGGAAACTATGGCTACACCTTC. It yields the protein CASSPGGNYGYTF.

The chain uses TRBV4-3 and TRBJ2-3; 12 nucleotides match TRBD2. Germline CDR1 LGHNA, CDR2 YSLEER. The CDR3 has 16 residues. Trimming took 4 bases from V and 3 from J; bases not matched to a gene: 5. This CDR3 is CASSLIGTSGTDTQYF. CDR3 bases: TGCGCCAGCAGCCTAATCGGGACTAGCGGGACAGATACGCAGTATTTT.

The rearrangement uses TRBV2 and TRBJ2-6; TRBD1 agrees at 7 bases. Germline lookup yields CDR1 SNHLY and CDR2 FYNNEI. V shed 6 bases, J shed 7 bases, and the junction held 9 bases outside the gene matches. The CDR3 is made up of 15 amino acids. CDR3: CASRPDRAPANVLTF. In DNA, the CDR3 is TGTGCCAGCAGACCAGACAGGGCCCCAGCCAACGTCCTGACTTTC.

This clone appeared once. The chain joins TRBV11-2 to TRBJ1-1; 7 nucleotides agree with TRBD1. V gave up 5 bases and J gave up 5 bases; unmatched junction bases: 14. Looked up from germline, CDR1 is SGHAT and CDR2 is FQNNGV. The CDR3 totals 16 residues. The CDR3 loop reads CASSRGQSFTSTEAFF. In DNA form, the CDR3 reads TGTGCCAGCAGCCGGGGACAGTCGTTTACGTCAACTGAAGCTTTCTTT. Looking up the rest from reference TRBV11-2 and TRBJ1-1 gives the full variable domain: EAGVAQSPRYKIIEKRQSVAFWCNPISGHATLYWYQQILGQGPKLLIQFQNNGVVDDSQLPKDRFSAERLKGVDSTLKIQPAKLEDSAVYLCASSRGQSFTSTEAFFGQGTRLTVV.

The chain is built from TRBV5-1 and TRBJ2-2; possibly TRBD2 for D (5 bases). Germline V gives CDR1 SGHRS, CDR2 YFSETQ. Trimming took 0 bases from V and 6 from J, leaving 12 bases between them. This CDR3 spans 15 amino acids. The CDR3 here is CASSLEGESAGELFF. DNA of the CDR3: TGCGCCAGCAGCTTGGAGGGAGAGAGCGCCGGGGAGCTGTTTTTT.

The chain links TRBV7-8 to TRBJ2-7; D may be TRBD2 (5 bases). This CDR3 has 14 amino acids. The ends were cut back, 1 base at V and 3 bases at J, with 10 bases in the middle. The V gene's germline CDR1 is SGHVS and CDR2 FQNEAQ. The CDR3 loop is CASSLDYGGYEQYF. Here the CDR3 DNA reads TGTGCCAGCAGCTTAGATTACGGAGGCTACGAGCAGTACTTC.

V gene TRBV15 combines with J gene TRBJ2-2, with TRBD1 matching over 7 bases. Germline CDR1 LNHNV, CDR2 YYDKDF (reference sequence). The CDR3 is 14 residues long. The junction had 5 bases not matched to a gene; V was cut back by 3 bases and J by 7 bases. The CDR3 loop is CATSSGNRGGELFF. The CDR3 DNA sequence: TGTGCCACCAGCAGCGGAAACAGGGGCGGGGAGCTGTTTTTT.

The chain couples TRBV7-6 to TRBJ1-1; D perhaps matches TRBD1 (5 bases). Germline CDR1 SGHVS, CDR2 FNYEAQ. This CDR3 is built from 16 residues. V lost 5 bases and J 1 base, leaving 17 bases between the germline ends. CDR3 sequence: CASSPALDSWNTEAFF. CDR3 nucleotide sequence: TGTGCCAGCAGCCCAGCCCTCGACAGTTGGAACACTGAAGCTTTCTTT. The full variable domain, completed using reference TRBV7-6 and TRBJ1-1, is GAGVSQSPRYKVTKRGQDVALRCDPISGHVSLYWYRQALGQGPEFLTYFNYEAQQDKSGLPNDRFSAERPEGSISTLTIQRTEQRDSAMYRCASSPALDSWNTEAFFGQGTRLTVV.

This chain joins TRBV4-2 and TRBJ2-2; D may be TRBD2 (5 bases). V lost 3 bases and J 5 bases, leaving 19 bases between the germline ends. CDR3 length: 17 residues. CDR1 LGHNA and CDR2 YNFKEQ come from the germline V gene. CDR3 protein: CASSQGGRSGITGELFF. The CDR3 DNA sequence: TGTGCCAGCAGCCAGGGCGGGCGATCGGGTATTACCGGGGAGCTGTTTTTT.

The chain combines TRBV11-2 with TRBJ1-1; D is perhaps TRBD1 (6 bases). The CDR3 sequence is 16 residues long. The V end lost 5 bases, the J end lost 1 base, and 17 bases lay between the germline ends. Looked up from germline, CDR1 is SGHAT and CDR2 is FQNNGV. CDR3 in DNA: TGTGCCAGCAGCCAACGGACCGGGACACCGAACACTGAAGCTTTCTTT. Translation gives CASSQRTGTPNTEAFF.

This clone was seen only once. The chain recombines TRBV7-2 with TRBJ1-2; tentative D call: TRBD1 (6 bases). Germline-derived CDR1 and CDR2 are SGHTA and FQGNSA. Trimming removed 2 bases from V and 1 base from J, with 17 bases in between. This CDR3 spans 17 amino acids. Written as DNA, the CDR3 is TGTGCCAGCAGCTTAAGGACAGCTCCAGGGATTAACTATGGCTACACCTTC. Protein: CASSLRTAPGINYGYTF.

This chain links TRBV10-3 with TRBJ2-5; D uncertain. V was pared by 4 bases and J by 2 bases, with 8 bases between. The germline V gene encodes CDR1 ENHRY and CDR2 SYGVKD. The CDR3 is 13 residues long. CDR3 region: CAISVAGQETQYF. CDR3 DNA: TGTGCCATCAGTGTGGCCGGGCAAGAGACCCAGTACTTC.

The V and J genes are TRBV7-8 and TRBJ2-1, with D tentatively TRBD1 (5 bases). V was cut by 6 bases and J by 3 bases, with 21 bases left in between. The CDR3 totals 17 residues. The V gene's germline CDR1 is SGHVS and CDR2 FQNEAQ. The CDR3 region is CASSFSQGPYLYNEQFF. The CDR3 bases are TGTGCCAGCAGTTTTTCTCAGGGTCCCTACCTCTACAATGAGCAGTTCTTC.

The chain has TRBV9 and TRBJ2-5; the match to TRBD1 covers 8 bases. This CDR3 is 14 amino acids long. CDR1 and CDR2 from the germline V gene are SGDLS and YYNGEE. V trimming: 2 bases; J trimming: 4 bases; junction bases outside the gene matches: 4. DNA of the CDR3: TGTGCCAGCAGCGTGACAGGGGTGGGAGAGACCCAGTACTTC. Translation: CASSVTGVGETQYF. The variable domain in full, with the rest retrieved from reference TRBV9 and TRBJ2-5, is DSGVTQTPKHLITATGQRVTLRCSPRSGDLSVYWYQQSLDQGLQFLIQYYNGEERAKGNILERFSAQQFPDLHSELNLSSLELGDSALYFCASSVTGVGETQYFGPGTRLLVL.

This clone was observed a handful of times. The chain is built from TRBV27 and TRBJ1-1, with a possible D match to TRBD1 (5 bases). The CDR3 consists of 13 residues. Germline CDR1 and CDR2: MNHEY and SMNVEV (reference sequence). Between the trimmed V and J ends, which lost 6 bases and 5 bases, there was a span of 13 bases. CDR3 protein: CASRWDLGTEAFF. CDR3 bases: TGTGCCAGCAGGTGGGACTTAGGGACTGAAGCTTTCTTT.